Listed below are T cell receptor beta chains from one sample, sequenced in a study of T cells after yellow fever vaccination. TCRdb recomputed calls from the 5' RACE reads with MiXCR, one row per CDR3 protein. Of under 400,000 distinct CDR3 sequences in the sample, around 10% were seen once. The source was PBMCs, collected on the day of the first yellow fever vaccination. These receptor sequences come from a man younger than 35 who received the YFV17D yellow fever vaccine. The CDR3 runs from the conserved cysteine through the conserved F or W. A D gene is named only where the DNA matches it firmly. The size field is filled for only some rows; it gives once, few, many or a size class.

d_gene: -; v_gene: TRBV29-1; j_gene: TRBJ2-2; abundance: few; CDR3aa: CSVEGRPNTGELFF; CDR3nt: TGCAGCGTTGAAGGGCGCCCGAACACCGGGGAGCTGTTTTTT
d_gene: -; v_gene: TRBV6-1; j_gene: TRBJ2-7; abundance: few; CDR3aa: CASRHEGHYEQYF; CDR3nt: TGTGCCAGCAGACACGAGGGGCACTACGAGCAGTACTTC
d_gene: -; v_gene: TRBV7-9; j_gene: TRBJ1-1; abundance: few; CDR3aa: CASSPGSPEAFF; CDR3nt: TGTGCCAGCAGCCCAGGGTCTCCTGAAGCTTTCTTT
d_gene: -; v_gene: TRBV7-2; j_gene: TRBJ2-3; abundance: few; CDR3aa: CASSSQTGTDTQYF; CDR3nt: TGTGCCAGCAGCTCTCAAACAGGGACAGATACGCAGTATTTT
d_gene: -; v_gene: TRBV5-1; j_gene: TRBJ1-2; abundance: many; CDR3aa: CASSNVPLYGYTF; CDR3nt: TGCGCCAGCAGCAACGTCCCGCTTTATGGCTACACCTTC
d_gene: -; v_gene: TRBV4-1; j_gene: TRBJ2-3; abundance: few; CDR3aa: CASSRRVFTENTDTQYF; CDR3nt: TGCGCCAGCAGCCGAAGGGTCTTTACTGAAAATACAGATACGCAGTATTTT
d_gene: -; v_gene: TRBV28; j_gene: TRBJ2-3; abundance: few; CDR3aa: CASSYRFTDTQYF; CDR3nt: TGTGCCAGCAGTTACAGGTTCACAGATACGCAGTATTTT
d_gene: TRBD2; v_gene: TRBV9; j_gene: TRBJ2-7; abundance: few; CDR3aa: CASSVAGLAGQGDEQYF; CDR3nt: TGTGCCAGCAGCGTAGCGGGACTAGCCGGGCAGGGGGACGAGCAGTACTTC
d_gene: -; v_gene: TRBV4-2; j_gene: TRBJ1-1; abundance: many; CDR3aa: CASSQEAGGTEAFF; CDR3nt: TGTGCCAGCAGCCAAGAAGCGGGGGGCACTGAAGCTTTCTTT
d_gene: -; v_gene: TRBV18; j_gene: TRBJ2-3; abundance: many; CDR3aa: CASSSQTQQSTSTDTQYF; CDR3nt: TGTGCCAGCTCATCACAGACCCAGCAAAGTACTAGCACAGATACGCAGTATTTT
d_gene: -; v_gene: TRBV4-3; j_gene: TRBJ1-5; abundance: many; CDR3aa: CASSPGLVDQPQHF; CDR3nt: TGCGCCAGCAGCCCGGGACTTGTCGATCAGCCCCAGCATTTT
d_gene: TRBD1; v_gene: TRBV11-2; j_gene: TRBJ2-2; abundance: few; CDR3aa: CASRSPGQGPNTGELFF; CDR3nt: TGTGCCAGCAGATCACCGGGACAGGGCCCGAACACCGGGGAGCTGTTTTTT
d_gene: -; v_gene: TRBV27; j_gene: TRBJ1-6; abundance: few; CDR3aa: CASSFVAGLNSPLHF; CDR3nt: TGTGCCAGCAGTTTCGTCGCAGGGCTAAATTCACCCCTCCACTTT
d_gene: TRBD1; v_gene: TRBV29-1; j_gene: TRBJ1-4; abundance: -; CDR3aa: CSATGAGEKLFF; CDR3nt: TGCAGCGCGACAGGGGCAGGGGAAAAACTGTTTTTT
d_gene: -; v_gene: TRBV2; j_gene: TRBJ2-3; abundance: many; CDR3aa: CASSDDPGDTQYF; CDR3nt: TGTGCCAGCAGTGACGACCCGGGAGATACGCAGTATTTT
d_gene: TRBD1; v_gene: TRBV7-2; j_gene: TRBJ2-2; abundance: few; CDR3aa: CASSLGQGGLGELFF; CDR3nt: TGTGCCAGCAGCTTGGGACAGGGGGGTCTCGGGGAGCTGTTTTTT
d_gene: -; v_gene: TRBV27; j_gene: TRBJ2-7; abundance: few; CDR3aa: CASRRTVLSLSYYEQYF; CDR3nt: TGTGCCAGCCGTAGGACAGTACTATCCCTGTCTTACTACGAGCAGTACTTC
d_gene: TRBD2; v_gene: TRBV10-3; j_gene: TRBJ2-2; abundance: few; CDR3aa: CAISEWGLAGGPDPSTGELFF; CDR3nt: TGTGCCATCAGTGAGTGGGGACTAGCGGGGGGACCCGACCCATCCACCGGGGAGCTGTTTTTT
d_gene: -; v_gene: TRBV28; j_gene: TRBJ1-3; abundance: few; CDR3aa: CASSGHLRGFGNTIYF; CDR3nt: TGTGCCAGTAGCGGCCATCTGAGGGGTTTCGGAAACACCATATATTTT
d_gene: TRBD1; v_gene: TRBV19; j_gene: TRBJ2-7; abundance: -; CDR3aa: CASSIDREAPSYEQYF; CDR3nt: TGTGCCAGTAGTATTGACAGGGAAGCGCCCTCCTACGAGCAGTACTTC
d_gene: TRBD2; v_gene: TRBV29-1; j_gene: TRBJ2-1; abundance: many; CDR3aa: CSVERGGSGFF; CDR3nt: TGCAGCGTTGAACGGGGGGGCAGTGGGTTCTTC
d_gene: -; v_gene: TRBV7-9; j_gene: TRBJ1-6; abundance: many; CDR3aa: CASSLVGLPNPDSPLHF; CDR3nt: TGTGCCAGCAGCTTAGTTGGCCTCCCCAACCCAGATTCACCCCTCCACTTT
d_gene: TRBD1; v_gene: TRBV20-1; j_gene: TRBJ1-6; abundance: few; CDR3aa: CSARDPRTGENNSPLHF; CDR3nt: TGCAGTGCTAGAGACCCTAGGACAGGGGAGAATAATTCACCCCTCCACTTT
d_gene: TRBD1; v_gene: TRBV7-9; j_gene: TRBJ1-2; abundance: many; CDR3aa: CASSSDRVYGYTF; CDR3nt: TGTGCCAGCAGCTCCGACAGGGTCTATGGCTACACCTTC
d_gene: -; v_gene: TRBV4-1; j_gene: TRBJ2-3; abundance: few; CDR3aa: CASSLRSLASTDTQYF; CDR3nt: TGCGCCAGCAGCCTGAGGTCGCTAGCGAGCACAGATACGCAGTATTTT
d_gene: TRBD2; v_gene: TRBV11-2; j_gene: TRBJ2-2; abundance: -; CDR3aa: CASSLVPSGGPTNTGELFF; CDR3nt: TGTGCCAGCAGCTTAGTCCCTAGCGGGGGACCGACGAACACCGGGGAGCTGTTTTTT
d_gene: -; v_gene: TRBV5-4; j_gene: TRBJ1-1; abundance: -; CDR3aa: CASSLAGHTIEAFF; CDR3nt: TGTGCCAGCAGCTTAGCAGGACATACTATTGAAGCTTTCTTT